This T cell receptor (beta chain) was recorded in a study of blood T cell repertoires in COVID-19. Study as a whole: T cells, B-cell-depleted T cells, or PBMCs supplied cDNA or gDNA.

Under the authors' procedure: Cell counts per sample came from amplifying reference gene primers. Libraries were prepared by immunoSEQ multiplex PCR; TCRdb keeps only in-frame clonotypes and omits some of them. The V and J calls and clone size come from that table; D and trimming were worked out from the DNA. This table holds nearly 110,000 clones, roughly 83% found once. Losses at the gene ends were 4 bases for V and 7 bases for J; bases not matched to a gene: 5. Germline V gives CDR1 SGHRS, CDR2 YFSETQ. This CDR3 contains 13 residues. This receptor was obtained from a human donor in a cohort sampled during active COVID-19. The specimen sequenced was peripheral blood. The V gene is TRBV5-1, the J gene TRBJ1-1; TRBD1 aligns across 9 bases. Here the CDR3 DNA reads TGCGCCAGCAGCATCGACAGGGGGTTTGAAGCTTTCTTT. It translates to CASSIDRGFEAFF.